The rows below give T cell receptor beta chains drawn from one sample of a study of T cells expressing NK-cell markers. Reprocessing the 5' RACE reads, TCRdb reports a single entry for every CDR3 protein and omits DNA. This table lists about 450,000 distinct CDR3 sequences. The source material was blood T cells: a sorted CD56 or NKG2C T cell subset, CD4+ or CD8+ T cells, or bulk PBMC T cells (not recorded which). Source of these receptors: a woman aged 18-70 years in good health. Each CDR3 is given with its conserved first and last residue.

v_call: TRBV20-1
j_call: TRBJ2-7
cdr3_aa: CSAVRAGVSSYEQYF

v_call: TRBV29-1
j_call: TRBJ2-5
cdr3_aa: CSVVFLAEAQETQYF

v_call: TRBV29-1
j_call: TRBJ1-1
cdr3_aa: CSVEDRGLEAFF

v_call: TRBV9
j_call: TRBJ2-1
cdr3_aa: CASSVWGAYNEQFF

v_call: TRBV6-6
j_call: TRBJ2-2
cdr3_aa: CASSLGSGGELFF

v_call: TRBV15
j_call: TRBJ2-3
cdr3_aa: CATSRVGGLAGASDTQYF

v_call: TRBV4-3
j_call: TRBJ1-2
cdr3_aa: CASNSGDYGYTF

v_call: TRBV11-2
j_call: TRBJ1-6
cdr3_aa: CASSLSNSPLHF

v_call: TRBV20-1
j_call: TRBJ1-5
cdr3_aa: CSARDLGQVQHF

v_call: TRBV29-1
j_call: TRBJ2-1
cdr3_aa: CSVESPGRRGNEQFF

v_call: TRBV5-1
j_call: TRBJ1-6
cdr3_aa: CASSLEGGSYNSPLHF

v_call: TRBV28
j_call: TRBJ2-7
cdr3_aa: CASGTGDTSSYEQYF

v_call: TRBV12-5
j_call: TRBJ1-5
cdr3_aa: CASGQAVGQPQHF

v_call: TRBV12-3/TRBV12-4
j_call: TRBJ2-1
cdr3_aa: CASSLARYGEQFF

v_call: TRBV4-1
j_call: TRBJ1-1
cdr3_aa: CASSPDPGTENTEAFF

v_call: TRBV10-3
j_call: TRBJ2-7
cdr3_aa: CAISDWTGPGREQYF